Below, one T cell receptor (beta chain) is given with its context. The antigen is not known. At one end, the junction sequence differs from germline, possibly due to a read error. These data belong to a study of T cell repertoires in cytomegalovirus infection. Study-level background: Recently identified HLA-C-restricted CMV epitopes were among the peptides used. Findings and limits, study-wide: Cumulated frequencies of public TCR beta families served to identify carriers of CMV plus the relevant HLA. HLA-C-restricted CMV clonotypes gave the most frequent clonotype in two of eight donors.

Each CDR3 protein is one row after TCRdb ran MiXCR on the reads. The sample shows a few hundred thousand distinct CDR3 sequences, almost 40% of them seen only once. The CDR3 has 10 residues. The germline CDR1 and CDR2 sequences are SEHNR and FQNEAQ (reference sequence). This receptor was taken from a human donor in good health (CMV status not recorded). Some clones in this sample may be carry-over from other donors' samples. The genes are TRBV7-9 and TRBJ2-7, with 7 bases matching TRBD2. Source: cultured PBMCs, taken from culture after CMV antigen stimulation. CDR3 DNA: TGTGCCATTAAGGGAGGGCCCCTCCTGTTC. This sequence encodes CAIKGGPLLF.